A selection of T cell receptor beta chains follows, all from one sample in a study of blood T cells in healthy people across ages. TCRdb ran MiXCR on the 5' RACE reads and lists one entry per CDR3 protein. The sample has about 720,000 distinct CDR3 sequences, 20% to 25% seen once; the top ten hold around a fifth. Sample: blood. These TCRs come from a man aged 65 to 79 in good health. Both conserved end residues are part of each CDR3. The D gene is left open where the match is weak. Clone size, where shown, is once, few, many, or a class for clones that have expanded.

d_call j_call v_call clone_size cdr3_length cdr3_nt cdr3_aa
- TRBJ1-1 TRBV7-9 - 14 TGTGCCAGCAGCTCGAGATCCAGGGGAACTGAAGCTTTCTTT CASSSRSRGTEAFF
TRBD1 TRBJ2-2 TRBV5-6 - 14 TGTACCAGCACCACAGGGGCGAACACCGGGGAGCTGTTTTTT CTSTTGANTGELFF
- TRBJ2-1 TRBV12-3/TRBV12-4 many 14 TGTGCCAGCCTTAGGGGGAGGGCCTACAATGAGCAGTTCTTC CASLRGRAYNEQFF
- TRBJ1-2 TRBV7-8 - 14 TGTGCCAGCAGCTTAGATAAGGGTTCGTGGGGCTACACCTTC CASSLDKGSWGYTF
- TRBJ2-1 TRBV5-1 - 15 TGCGCCAGCAGCTTGGGTGATTACTCCTACAATGAGCAGTTCTTC CASSLGDYSYNEQFF
TRBD1 TRBJ2-1 TRBV6-2/TRBV6-3 few 13 TGTGCCAGCAGTCCAGACAGGGGGAGAGAGCAGTTCTTC CASSPDRGREQFF
- TRBJ2-3 TRBV2 - 12 TGTGCCAGCAAAAAGGACTCAGATACGCAGTATTTT CASKKDSDTQYF
- TRBJ1-1 TRBV28 - 13 TGTGCCAGCATAAAACCCCTGGGGACTGAAGCTTTCTTT CASIKPLGTEAFF
TRBD1 TRBJ1-6 TRBV28 - 15 TGTGCCAGCAGTTCCCCCACAGGGGAAGGGTCACCCCTCCACTTT CASSSPTGEGSPLHF
TRBD1 TRBJ2-1 TRBV7-9 few 16 TGTGCCAGCAGCCTGCCCGGGACAGGCCGCTACAATGAGCAGTTCTTC CASSLPGTGRYNEQFF
- TRBJ2-6 TRBV3-1 few 18 TGTGCCAGCAGCCAAGAATATGGGTCAGTCTCTGGGGCCAACGTCCTGACTTTC CASSQEYGSVSGANVLTF
TRBD1 TRBJ1-6 TRBV2 - 12 TGTGCCAGACAGGGGGGTAATTCACCCCTCCACTTT CARQGGNSPLHF
- TRBJ1-5 TRBV5-5 - 15 TGTGCCAGCAGCTTTTTCCTGGACAGCAATCAGCCCCAGCATTTT CASSFFLDSNQPQHF
- TRBJ2-7 TRBV4-2 - 18 TGTGCCAGCAGCCAAGATCCCCCTCGGGGGGCCCTCTCCTACGAGCAGTACTTC CASSQDPPRGALSYEQYF
TRBD2 TRBJ2-3 TRBV12-3/TRBV12-4 many 16 TGTGCCAGCAGGCCTACTAGCGGGAGGTCCACAGATACGCAGTATTTT CASRPTSGRSTDTQYF
- TRBJ1-3 TRBV6-5 few 16 TGTGCCAGCAGTTACTCCCAGGGGAAGGCCGGAAACACCATATATTTT CASSYSQGKAGNTIYF
- TRBJ2-5 TRBV9 - 17 TGTGCCAGCAGCGTCGGCAGCCACCCCAAGTACCAAGAGACCCAGTACTTC CASSVGSHPKYQETQYF